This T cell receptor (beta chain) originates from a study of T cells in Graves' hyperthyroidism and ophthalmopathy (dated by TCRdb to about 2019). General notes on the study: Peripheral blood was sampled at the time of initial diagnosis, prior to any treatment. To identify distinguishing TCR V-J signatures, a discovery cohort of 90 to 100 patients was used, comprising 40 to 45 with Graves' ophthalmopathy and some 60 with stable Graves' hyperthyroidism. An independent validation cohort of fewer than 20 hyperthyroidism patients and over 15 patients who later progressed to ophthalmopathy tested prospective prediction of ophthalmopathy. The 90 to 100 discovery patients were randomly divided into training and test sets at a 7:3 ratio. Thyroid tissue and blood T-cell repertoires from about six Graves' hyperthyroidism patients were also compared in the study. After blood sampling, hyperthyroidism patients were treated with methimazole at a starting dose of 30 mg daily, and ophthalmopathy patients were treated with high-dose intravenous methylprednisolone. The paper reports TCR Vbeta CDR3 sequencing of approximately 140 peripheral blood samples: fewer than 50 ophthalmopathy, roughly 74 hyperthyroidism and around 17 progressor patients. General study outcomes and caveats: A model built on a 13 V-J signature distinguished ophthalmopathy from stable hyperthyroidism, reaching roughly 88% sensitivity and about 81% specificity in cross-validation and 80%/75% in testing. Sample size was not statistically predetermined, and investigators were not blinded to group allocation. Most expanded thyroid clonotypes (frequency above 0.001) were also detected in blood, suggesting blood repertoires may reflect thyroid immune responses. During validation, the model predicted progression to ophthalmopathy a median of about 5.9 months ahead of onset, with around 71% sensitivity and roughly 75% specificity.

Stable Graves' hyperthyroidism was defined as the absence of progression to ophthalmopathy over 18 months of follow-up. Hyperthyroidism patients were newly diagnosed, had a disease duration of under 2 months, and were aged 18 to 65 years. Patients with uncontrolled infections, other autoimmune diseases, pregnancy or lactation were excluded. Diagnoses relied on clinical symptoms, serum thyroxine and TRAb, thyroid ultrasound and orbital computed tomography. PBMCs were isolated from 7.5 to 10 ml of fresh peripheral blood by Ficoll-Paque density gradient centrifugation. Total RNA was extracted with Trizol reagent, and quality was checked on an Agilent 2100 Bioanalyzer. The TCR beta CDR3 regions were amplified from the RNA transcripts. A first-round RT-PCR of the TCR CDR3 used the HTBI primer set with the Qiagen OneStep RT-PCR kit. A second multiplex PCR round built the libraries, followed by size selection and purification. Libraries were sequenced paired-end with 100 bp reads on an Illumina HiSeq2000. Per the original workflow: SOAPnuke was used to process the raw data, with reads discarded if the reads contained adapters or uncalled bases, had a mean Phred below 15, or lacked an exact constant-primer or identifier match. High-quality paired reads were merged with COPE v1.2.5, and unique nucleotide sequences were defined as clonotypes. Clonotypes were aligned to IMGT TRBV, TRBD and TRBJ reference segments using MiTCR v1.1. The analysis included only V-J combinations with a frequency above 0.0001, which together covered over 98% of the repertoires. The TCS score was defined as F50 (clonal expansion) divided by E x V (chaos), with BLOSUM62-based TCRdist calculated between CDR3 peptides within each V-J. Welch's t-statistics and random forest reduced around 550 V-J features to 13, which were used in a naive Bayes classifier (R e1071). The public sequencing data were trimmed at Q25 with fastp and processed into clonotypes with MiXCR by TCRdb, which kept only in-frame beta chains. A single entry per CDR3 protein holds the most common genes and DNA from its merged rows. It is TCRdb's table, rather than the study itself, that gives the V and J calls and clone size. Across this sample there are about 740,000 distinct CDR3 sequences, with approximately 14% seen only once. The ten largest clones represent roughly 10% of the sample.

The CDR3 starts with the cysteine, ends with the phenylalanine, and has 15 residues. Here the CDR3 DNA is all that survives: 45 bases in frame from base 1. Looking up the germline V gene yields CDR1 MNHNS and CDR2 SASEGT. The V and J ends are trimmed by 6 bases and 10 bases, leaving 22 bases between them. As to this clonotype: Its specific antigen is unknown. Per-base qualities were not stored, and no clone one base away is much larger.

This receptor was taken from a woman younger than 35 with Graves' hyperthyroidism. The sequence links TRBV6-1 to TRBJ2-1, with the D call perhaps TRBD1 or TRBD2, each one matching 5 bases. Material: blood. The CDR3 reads CASRTFGDAGEEQFF. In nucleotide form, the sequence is TGTGCCAGCAGAACGTTTGGGGACGCAGGAGAGGAGCAGTTCTTC.